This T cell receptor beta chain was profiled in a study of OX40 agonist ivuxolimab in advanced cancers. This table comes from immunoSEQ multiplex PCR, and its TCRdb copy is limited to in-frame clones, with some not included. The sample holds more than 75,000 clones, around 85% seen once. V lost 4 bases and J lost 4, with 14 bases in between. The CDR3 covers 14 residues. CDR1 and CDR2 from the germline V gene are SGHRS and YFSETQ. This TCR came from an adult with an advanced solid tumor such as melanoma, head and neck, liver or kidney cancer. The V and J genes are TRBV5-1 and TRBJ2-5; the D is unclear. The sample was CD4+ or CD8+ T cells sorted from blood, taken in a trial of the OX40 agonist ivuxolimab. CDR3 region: CASSPRGNGETQYF. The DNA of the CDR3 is TGCGCCAGCAGCCCCCGCGGAAACGGAGAGACCCAGTACTTC. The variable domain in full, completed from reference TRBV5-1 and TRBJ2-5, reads KAGVTQTPRYLIKTRGQQVTLSCSPISGHRSVSWYQQTPGQGLQFLFEYFSETQRNKGNFPGRFSGRQFSNSRSEMNVSTLELGDSALYLCASSPRGNGETQYFGPGTRLLVL.